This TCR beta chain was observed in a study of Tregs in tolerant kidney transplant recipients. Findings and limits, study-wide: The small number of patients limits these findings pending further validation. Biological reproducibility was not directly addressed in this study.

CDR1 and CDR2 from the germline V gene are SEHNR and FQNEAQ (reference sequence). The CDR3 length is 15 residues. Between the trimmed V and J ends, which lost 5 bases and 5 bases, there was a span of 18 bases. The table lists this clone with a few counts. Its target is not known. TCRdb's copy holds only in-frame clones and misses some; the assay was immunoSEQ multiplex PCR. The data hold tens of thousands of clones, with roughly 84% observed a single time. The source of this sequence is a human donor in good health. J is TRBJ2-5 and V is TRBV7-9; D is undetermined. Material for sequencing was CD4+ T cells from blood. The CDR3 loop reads CASSLMGKGEETQYF. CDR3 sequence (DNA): TGTGCCAGCAGCCTGATGGGGAAGGGCGAGGAGACCCAGTACTTC.